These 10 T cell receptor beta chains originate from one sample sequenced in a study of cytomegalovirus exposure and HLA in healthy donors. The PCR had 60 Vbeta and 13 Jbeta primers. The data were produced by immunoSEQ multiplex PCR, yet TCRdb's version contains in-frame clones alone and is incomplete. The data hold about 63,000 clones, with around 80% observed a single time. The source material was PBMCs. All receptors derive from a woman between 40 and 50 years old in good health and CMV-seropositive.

CDR3 sequence reads: CASSPRTRGTQYF. Written as DNA, the CDR3 is TGTGCCAGCAGCCCTAGGACAAGAGGGACCCAGTACTTC. This rearrangement joins TRBV7-9 to TRBJ2-5, with D perhaps matching TRBD1 (5 bases). The V end lost 5 bases, the J end lost 7 bases, and 14 bases lay between the germline ends. Germline V gene sequence: CDR1 SEHNR, CDR2 FQNEAQ (reference sequence). The CDR3 length is 13 residues.

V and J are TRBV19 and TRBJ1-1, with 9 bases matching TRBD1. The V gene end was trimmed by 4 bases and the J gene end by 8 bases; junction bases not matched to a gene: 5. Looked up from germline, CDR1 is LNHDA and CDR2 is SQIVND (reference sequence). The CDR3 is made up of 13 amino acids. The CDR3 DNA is TGTGCCAGTAGTAGGGACAGGGCAGACGAAGCTTTCTTT. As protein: CASSRDRADEAFF. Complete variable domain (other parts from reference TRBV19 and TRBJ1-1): DGGITQSPKYLFRKEGQNVTLSCEQNLNHDAMYWYRQDPGQGLRLIYYSQIVNDFQKGDIAEGYSVSREKKESFPLTVTSAQKNPTAFYLCASSRDRADEAFFGQGTRLTVV.

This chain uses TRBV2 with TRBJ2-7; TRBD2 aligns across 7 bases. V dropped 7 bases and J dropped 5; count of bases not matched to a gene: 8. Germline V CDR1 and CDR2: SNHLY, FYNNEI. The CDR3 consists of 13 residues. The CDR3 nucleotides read TGTGCCAGCAAGATGAGGGGAGGGGACGAGCAGTACTTC. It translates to CASKMRGGDEQYF.

The CDR3 loop reads CASSVLRSSYEQYF. CDR3 nucleotide sequence: TGCGCCAGCAGTGTTCTTAGGAGCTCCTACGAGCAGTACTTC. The chain is built from TRBV10-1 and TRBJ2-7; D is unclear. Germline V lookup: CDR1 WNHNN, CDR2 SYGVQD (reference sequence). Trimming took 4 bases from V and 0 from J, leaving 10 bases between them. This CDR3 contains 14 residues.

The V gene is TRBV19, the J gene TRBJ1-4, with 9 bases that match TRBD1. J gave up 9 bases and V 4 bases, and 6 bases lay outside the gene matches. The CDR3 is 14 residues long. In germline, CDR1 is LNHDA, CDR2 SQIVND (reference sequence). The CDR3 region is CASSKDRGSKKLFF. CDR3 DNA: TGTGCCAGTAGTAAGGACAGGGGATCGAAAAAACTGTTTTTT.

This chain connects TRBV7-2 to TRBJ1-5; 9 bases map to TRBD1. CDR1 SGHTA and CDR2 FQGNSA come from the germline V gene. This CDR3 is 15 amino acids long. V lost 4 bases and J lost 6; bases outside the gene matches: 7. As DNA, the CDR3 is TGTGCCAGCAGCTCCGGACAGGGGTGGGGTCAGCCCCAGCATTTT. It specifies CASSSGQGWGQPQHF.

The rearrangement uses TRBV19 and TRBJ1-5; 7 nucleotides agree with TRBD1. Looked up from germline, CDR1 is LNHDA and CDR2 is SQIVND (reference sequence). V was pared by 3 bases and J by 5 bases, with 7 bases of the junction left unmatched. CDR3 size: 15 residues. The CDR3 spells CASSISGDSYQPQHF. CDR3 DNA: TGTGCCAGTAGTATTTCGGGGGACAGTTATCAGCCCCAGCATTTT.

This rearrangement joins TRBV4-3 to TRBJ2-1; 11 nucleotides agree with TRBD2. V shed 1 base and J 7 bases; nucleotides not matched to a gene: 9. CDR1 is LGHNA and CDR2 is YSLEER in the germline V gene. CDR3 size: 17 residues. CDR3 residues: CASSQVGSGGAENEQFF. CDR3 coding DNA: TGCGCCAGCAGCCAAGTGGGTAGCGGGGGGGCCGAGAATGAGCAGTTCTTC.

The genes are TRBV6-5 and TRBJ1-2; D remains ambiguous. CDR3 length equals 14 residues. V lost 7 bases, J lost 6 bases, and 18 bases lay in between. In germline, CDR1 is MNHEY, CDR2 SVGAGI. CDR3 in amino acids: CASISLSTSHGYTF. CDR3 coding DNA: TGTGCCAGCATCTCATTATCCACGAGCCATGGCTACACCTTC.

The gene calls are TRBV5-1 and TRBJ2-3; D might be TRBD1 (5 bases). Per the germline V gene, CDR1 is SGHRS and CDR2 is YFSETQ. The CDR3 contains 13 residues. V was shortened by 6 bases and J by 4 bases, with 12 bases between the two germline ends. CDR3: CASTPTVADTQYF. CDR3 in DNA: TGCGCCAGCACCCCGACAGTTGCAGATACGCAGTATTTT.